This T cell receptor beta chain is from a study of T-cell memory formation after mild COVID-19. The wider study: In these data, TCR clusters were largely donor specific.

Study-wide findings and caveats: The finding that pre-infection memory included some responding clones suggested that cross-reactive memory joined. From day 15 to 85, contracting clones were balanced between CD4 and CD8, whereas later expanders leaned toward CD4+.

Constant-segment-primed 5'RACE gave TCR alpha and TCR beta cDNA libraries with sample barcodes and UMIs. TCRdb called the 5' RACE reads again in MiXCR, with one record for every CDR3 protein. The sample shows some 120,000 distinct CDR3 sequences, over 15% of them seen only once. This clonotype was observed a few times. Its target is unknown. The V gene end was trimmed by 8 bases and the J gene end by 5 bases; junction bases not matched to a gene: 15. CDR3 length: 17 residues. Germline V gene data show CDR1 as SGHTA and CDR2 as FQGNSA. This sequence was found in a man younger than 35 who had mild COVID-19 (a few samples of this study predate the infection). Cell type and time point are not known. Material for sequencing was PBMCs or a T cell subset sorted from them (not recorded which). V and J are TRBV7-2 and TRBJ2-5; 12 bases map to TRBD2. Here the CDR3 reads CASSARLAGAGMETQYF. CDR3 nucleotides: TGTGCCAGCTCCGCGAGACTAGCGGGGGCCGGCATGGAGACCCAGTACTTC.